Listed below are T cell receptor beta chains from one sample, sequenced in a study of identical twins. TCRdb reprocessed the 5' RACE reads with MiXCR, giving one entry per CDR3 protein. The data show around 490,000 distinct CDR3 sequences, with roughly 15% seen just once and 0.44% held by the top ten. Separately, the same data were catalogued under a study of yellow fever vaccine responses in identical twins.

The source material was CD4+ T cells sorted from blood. Receptors were obtained from a woman younger than 35 in good health. Both conserved end residues are part of each CDR3. The order of the fields is V gene, clone size, D gene, J gene, CDR3 DNA, CDR3 protein. D genes are given only for firm matches. Only part of the rows carry a size: once, few, many, or a class if the clone is expanded.

v_gene: TRBV20-1
abundance: -
d_gene: -
j_gene: TRBJ2-3
CDR3nt: TGCAGTGCTAATGTAGTCGGAGGGGGCACAGATACGCAGTATTTT
CDR3aa: CSANVVGGGTDTQYF

v_gene: TRBV7-9
abundance: -
d_gene: -
j_gene: TRBJ2-7
CDR3nt: TGTGCCAGCAGCCGAGGGGGGCCGACCTACGAGCAGTACTTC
CDR3aa: CASSRGGPTYEQYF

v_gene: TRBV5-1
abundance: few
d_gene: TRBD1
j_gene: TRBJ1-2
CDR3nt: TGCGCCAGCAGCTTCACAGGGGATCTTGGCTACACCTTC
CDR3aa: CASSFTGDLGYTF

v_gene: TRBV29-1
abundance: many
d_gene: -
j_gene: TRBJ1-2
CDR3nt: TGCAGCTCTTGGGCAGGGGCACATCCTAACTATGGCTACACCTTC
CDR3aa: CSSWAGAHPNYGYTF

v_gene: TRBV12-3/TRBV12-4
abundance: -
d_gene: -
j_gene: TRBJ2-5
CDR3nt: TGTGCCAGCAGTTCGGCTGGGGCGACCTTTAAGACCCAGTACTTC
CDR3aa: CASSSAGATFKTQYF

v_gene: TRBV5-1
abundance: few
d_gene: -
j_gene: TRBJ2-7
CDR3nt: TGCGCCAGGATCCTTAGGAGGACACTCAAACACTACGAGCAGTACTTC
CDR3aa: CARILRRTLKHYEQYF

v_gene: TRBV2
abundance: few
d_gene: -
j_gene: TRBJ2-2
CDR3nt: TGTGCCAGCTCCCCGGGAGAGTACACCGGGGAGCTGTTTTTT
CDR3aa: CASSPGEYTGELFF

v_gene: TRBV5-1
abundance: many
d_gene: TRBD1
j_gene: TRBJ1-5
CDR3nt: TGCGCCAGCAGCTCCCGGGACAGAAGGGTTCAGCCCCAGCATTTT
CDR3aa: CASSSRDRRVQPQHF

v_gene: TRBV5-1
abundance: few
d_gene: TRBD2
j_gene: TRBJ2-1
CDR3nt: TGCGCCAGCAGCTTGGTTAGCGGGAGGTTCAATGAGCAGTTCTTC
CDR3aa: CASSLVSGRFNEQFF

v_gene: TRBV5-6
abundance: -
d_gene: -
j_gene: TRBJ2-2
CDR3nt: TGTGCCAGCGAGAAGGGGGAAACCGGGGAGCTGTTTTTT
CDR3aa: CASEKGETGELFF

v_gene: TRBV12-3/TRBV12-4
abundance: -
d_gene: -
j_gene: TRBJ1-3
CDR3nt: TGTGCCAGCAGTTTTGGGGGGCGAGGAAACACCATATATTTT
CDR3aa: CASSFGGRGNTIYF

v_gene: TRBV12-3/TRBV12-4
abundance: many
d_gene: TRBD2
j_gene: TRBJ2-1
CDR3nt: TGTGCCAGCAGTTTAGGGACTAGCGCCTACAATGAGCAGTTCTTC
CDR3aa: CASSLGTSAYNEQFF

v_gene: TRBV10-3
abundance: -
d_gene: TRBD2
j_gene: TRBJ2-1
CDR3nt: TGTGCCATCAGTGACACTAGCGGGAGCTACAATGAGCAGTTCTTC
CDR3aa: CAISDTSGSYNEQFF

v_gene: TRBV5-1
abundance: many
d_gene: -
j_gene: TRBJ1-2
CDR3nt: TGCGCCAGCAGCTTGGGACAGTACTATGGCTACACCTTC
CDR3aa: CASSLGQYYGYTF

v_gene: TRBV20-1
abundance: few
d_gene: -
j_gene: TRBJ2-5
CDR3nt: TGCAGTGCTAGAGTACAGGGGGGGGCCCAGTACTTC
CDR3aa: CSARVQGGAQYF

v_gene: TRBV11-2
abundance: -
d_gene: -
j_gene: TRBJ2-5
CDR3nt: TGTGCCAGCAGCTTAGTGACGGGGTCCGTCCGGGAGACCCAGTACTTC
CDR3aa: CASSLVTGSVRETQYF

v_gene: TRBV5-1
abundance: few
d_gene: TRBD1
j_gene: TRBJ1-1
CDR3nt: TGCGCCAGCAGCGAACAGGGGACCGCGGGGAACACTGAAGCTTTCTTT
CDR3aa: CASSEQGTAGNTEAFF

v_gene: TRBV5-1
abundance: -
d_gene: TRBD1
j_gene: TRBJ2-1
CDR3nt: TGCGCCAGCAGCTTGGGGCAGGGGGCGATCGAGCAGTTCTTC
CDR3aa: CASSLGQGAIEQFF

v_gene: TRBV24-1
abundance: few
d_gene: -
j_gene: TRBJ1-1
CDR3nt: TGTGCCACCAGTGATGTGGGGGCCACTGAAGCTTTCTTT
CDR3aa: CATSDVGATEAFF

v_gene: TRBV20-1
abundance: -
d_gene: -
j_gene: TRBJ2-1
CDR3nt: TGCAGTGCTAGAGGCCAGCTTTACAATGAGCAGTTCTTC
CDR3aa: CSARGQLYNEQFF

v_gene: TRBV5-1
abundance: few
d_gene: TRBD2
j_gene: TRBJ2-7
CDR3nt: TGCGCCAGCAGCTTGGCTGGGCGGGAGAGGTCCGAGCAGTACTTC
CDR3aa: CASSLAGRERSEQYF

v_gene: TRBV28
abundance: -
d_gene: -
j_gene: TRBJ2-1
CDR3nt: TGTGCCAGCAGGGCGGACCGGAGCTCCTACAATGAGCAGTTCTTC
CDR3aa: CASRADRSSYNEQFF

v_gene: TRBV5-1
abundance: -
d_gene: TRBD1
j_gene: TRBJ2-7
CDR3nt: TGCGCCAGCAGCAGGACAGGGGTGCCCTACGAGCAGTACTTC
CDR3aa: CASSRTGVPYEQYF

v_gene: TRBV21-1
abundance: -
d_gene: -
j_gene: TRBJ1-4
CDR3nt: TGTGCCAGCAGCAAAAGGTCGGCCCTTAGTAATGAAAAACTGTTTTTT
CDR3aa: CASSKRSALSNEKLFF

v_gene: TRBV19
abundance: -
d_gene: -
j_gene: TRBJ2-3
CDR3nt: TGTGCCAGTAGTATAGACCTAACCACAGATACGCAGTATTTT
CDR3aa: CASSIDLTTDTQYF

v_gene: TRBV28
abundance: many
d_gene: -
j_gene: TRBJ1-5
CDR3nt: TGTGCCAGCAGCTACCTCCGGGGCCAGCCCCAGCATTTT
CDR3aa: CASSYLRGQPQHF

v_gene: TRBV12-3/TRBV12-4
abundance: many
d_gene: -
j_gene: TRBJ1-2
CDR3nt: TGTGCCAGCAACGGGGGCAACTATGGCTACACCTTC
CDR3aa: CASNGGNYGYTF

v_gene: TRBV5-5
abundance: few
d_gene: TRBD2
j_gene: TRBJ2-1
CDR3nt: TGTGCCAGCAGCCCCCCTAAAACTAGCGGGGGGGAAGATGAGCAGTTCTTC
CDR3aa: CASSPPKTSGGEDEQFF

v_gene: TRBV5-1
abundance: many
d_gene: -
j_gene: TRBJ1-1
CDR3nt: TGCGCCAGCTCCGGCAGGGTGAACACTGAAGCTTTCTTT
CDR3aa: CASSGRVNTEAFF

v_gene: TRBV7-8
abundance: -
d_gene: -
j_gene: TRBJ2-5
CDR3nt: TGTGCCAGCAGCTACGCGTTGAAAGAGACCCAGTACTTC
CDR3aa: CASSYALKETQYF

v_gene: TRBV3-1
abundance: many
d_gene: -
j_gene: TRBJ2-5
CDR3nt: TGTGCCAGCAGCCAAGATCGGAGATTCGAGACCCAGTACTTC
CDR3aa: CASSQDRRFETQYF

v_gene: TRBV20-1
abundance: few
d_gene: TRBD2
j_gene: TRBJ2-3
CDR3nt: TGCAGTGCTCGTCCGTCGGGGGGGCAGGGTGATACGCAGTATTTT
CDR3aa: CSARPSGGQGDTQYF

v_gene: TRBV7-9
abundance: -
d_gene: TRBD1
j_gene: TRBJ2-2
CDR3nt: TGTGCCAGCAGCTTACAAGCAGGGGGAACCGGGGAGCTGTTTTTT
CDR3aa: CASSLQAGGTGELFF

v_gene: TRBV5-1
abundance: -
d_gene: TRBD1
j_gene: TRBJ2-3
CDR3nt: TGCGCCAGCAGAGTGGACAGGTCTGATACGCAGTATTTT
CDR3aa: CASRVDRSDTQYF

v_gene: TRBV20-1
abundance: few
d_gene: TRBD2
j_gene: TRBJ2-2
CDR3nt: TGCAGTGCTACGAGCGGGGCGAACACCGGGGAGCTGTTTTTT
CDR3aa: CSATSGANTGELFF

v_gene: TRBV2
abundance: few
d_gene: -
j_gene: TRBJ2-1
CDR3nt: TGTGCCAGCAGTGAAACAGGAGACAATGAGCAGTTCTTC
CDR3aa: CASSETGDNEQFF

v_gene: TRBV29-1
abundance: -
d_gene: TRBD2
j_gene: TRBJ2-1
CDR3nt: TGCAGCGTCCAAGCGGGGGGGCCTTGGAATGAGCAGTTCTTC
CDR3aa: CSVQAGGPWNEQFF

v_gene: TRBV20-1
abundance: -
d_gene: TRBD2
j_gene: TRBJ2-1
CDR3nt: TGCAGTGCTAGATCGACTAGCGGGGTCTACAATGAGCAGTTCTTC
CDR3aa: CSARSTSGVYNEQFF

v_gene: TRBV20-1
abundance: many
d_gene: -
j_gene: TRBJ2-7
CDR3nt: TGCAGTGCTAGAGATATCCAATTACCACCCGAGCAGTACTTC
CDR3aa: CSARDIQLPPEQYF

v_gene: TRBV12-3/TRBV12-4
abundance: -
d_gene: -
j_gene: TRBJ2-2
CDR3nt: TGTGCCAGCAGGAGGGACCTGAACACCGGGGAGCTGTTTTTT
CDR3aa: CASRRDLNTGELFF

v_gene: TRBV5-4
abundance: few
d_gene: TRBD2
j_gene: TRBJ2-3
CDR3nt: TGTGCCAGCAGCCTATCGGATGGGAGGGCGAGAGATACGCAGTATTTT
CDR3aa: CASSLSDGRARDTQYF

v_gene: TRBV24-1
abundance: few
d_gene: -
j_gene: TRBJ1-5
CDR3nt: TGTGCCACCAGTGACCTCGGTACCGTTAAGCCCCAGCATTTT
CDR3aa: CATSDLGTVKPQHF

v_gene: TRBV5-1
abundance: few
d_gene: -
j_gene: TRBJ2-7
CDR3nt: TGCGCCAGCAGCTCCACAGGGACGATCTACGAGCAGTACTTC
CDR3aa: CASSSTGTIYEQYF